The 18 T cell receptor beta chains given below trace back to one sample, sequenced in a study of blood T cell repertoires in COVID-19. Measured with immunoSEQ multiplex PCR; TCRdb has only the in-frame clones, and not every one. The sample consists of tens of thousands of clones, 79% of them appearing once. The sequenced sample was peripheral blood. The receptors were sampled from a man aged 55 to 70 with active or convalescent COVID-19.

This clone came up once. This chain links TRBV5-6 with TRBJ2-5; 11 positions match TRBD2. Unmatched junction bases numbered 1, after V lost 1 base and J lost 2 bases. Germline V lookup: CDR1 SGHDT, CDR2 YYEEEE. CDR3 length equals 15 residues. CDR3 residues: CASSLTSGGQETQYF. CDR3 DNA sequence: TGTGCCAGCAGCTTGACTAGCGGGGGACAAGAGACCCAGTACTTC.

Only one count was recorded for this clone. The chain links TRBV5-6 to TRBJ1-4, with D uncertain. This CDR3 contains 14 residues. CDR1 is SGHDT and CDR2 is YYEEEE in the germline V gene. Trimming stripped 4 bases from V and 8 bases from J, with 15 bases between. CDR3 residues: CASSHRGSGEKLFF. In DNA form, the CDR3 reads TGTGCCAGCAGCCACCGGGGTTCTGGAGAAAAACTGTTTTTT.

J is TRBJ1-4 and V is TRBV10-3, with D uncertain. Deletions cut 0 bases from V and 0 bases from J, with 8 bases between. CDR3 size: 16 residues. Germline values: CDR1 ENHRY, CDR2 SYGVKD. As DNA, the CDR3 is TGTGCCATCAGTGAGTCGCGATCCGCAACTAATGAAAAACTGTTTTTT. Amino acid sequence: CAISESRSATNEKLFF.

This chain joins TRBV4-3 and TRBJ2-7; TRBD2 agrees at 11 bases. This CDR3 comprises 19 residues. The germline V gene has CDR1 LGHNA and CDR2 YSLEER. The ends lost 2 bases at V and 5 bases at J; junction bases unmatched: 17. The CDR3 nucleotides are TGCGCCAGCAGCCAACCCACTAAGCGTAGCGGGGGGGCGGTAAACGAGCAGTACTTC. Its protein product is CASSQPTKRSGGAVNEQYF.

The chain has TRBV9 and TRBJ2-1, with D perhaps TRBD2 (5 bases). Germline assignment: CDR1 SGDLS and CDR2 YYNGEE. The CDR3 is 11 residues long. Trimming removed 3 bases at V and 7 bases at J, with 5 bases between. CDR3 coding DNA: TGTGCCAGCAGCGGCGGGAATGAGCAGTTCTTC. Its translation: CASSGGNEQFF.

This clone was seen just once. CDR3 bases: TGTGCCAGCAGCTCCCTAGCGGGGGGTAGGGACGAGCAGTACTTC. Residues: CASSSLAGGRDEQYF. J is TRBJ2-7 and V is TRBV7-8; 11 positions match TRBD2. V was clipped by 4 bases and J by 5 bases; unmatched bases: 7. CDR1 is SGHVS, CDR2 FQNEAQ, per germline. CDR3 length equals 15 residues.

The chain employs TRBV19 and TRBJ2-1, with TRBD2 matching 10 bases. This CDR3 contains 16 residues. Germline trimming cut 3 bases from V and 8 bases from J; bases unmatched to any gene: 10. CDR1 and CDR2 (germline): LNHDA, SQIVND (reference sequence). CDR3 amino acids: CASSIPQASGGDEQFF. Here the CDR3 DNA reads TGTGCCAGTAGTATCCCCCAGGCTAGCGGGGGCGATGAGCAGTTCTTC.

The chain combines TRBV4-3 with TRBJ1-6; D not resolved. Trimming took off 1 base at V and 6 bases at J, with 4 bases between the two ends. This CDR3 has 13 residues. The germline V gene encodes CDR1 LGHNA and CDR2 YSLEER. CDR3: CASSQVANSPLHF. The CDR3 nucleotides read TGCGCCAGCAGCCAAGTAGCTAATTCACCCCTCCACTTT.

This rearrangement joins TRBV10-2 to TRBJ2-2; 9 bases agree with TRBD1. The junction had 8 bases not matched to a gene; V was cut back by 8 bases and J by 4 bases. Per germline, CDR1 WSHSY and CDR2 SAAADI. The CDR3 spans 15 residues. The CDR3 region is CASGRTGEFTGELFF. DNA of the CDR3: TGCGCCAGCGGACGGACAGGGGAATTCACCGGGGAGCTGTTTTTT.

In DNA form, the CDR3 reads TGTGCCAGCAGCTTGTCTCTTTACAGCTCCTACGAGCAGTACTTC. This gives the protein CASSLSLYSSYEQYF. The chain is built from TRBV5-6 and TRBJ2-7; D is uncertain. The V gene lost 1 base and the J gene lost 0 bases, with 11 bases spanning the gap. CDR1 and CDR2 from the germline V gene are SGHDT and YYEEEE. This CDR3 contains 15 residues.

This clone turned up a few times. This chain uses TRBV18 with TRBJ1-6; 7 positions agree with TRBD1. V was clipped by 6 bases and J by 13 bases; unmatched bases: 12. CDR3 length: 14 amino acids. Germline assignment: CDR1 KGHSH and CDR2 LQKENI. As DNA, the CDR3 is TGTGCCAGCTCCAACGGGGATAGGGGGCCTCCCCTCCACTTT. Protein: CASSNGDRGPPLHF.

V is TRBV5-1 and J is TRBJ2-2; perhaps TRBD1 as D (5 bases). The CDR3 runs 14 residues. CDR1 and CDR2 from the germline V gene are SGHRS and YFSETQ. Between the trimmed V and J ends, which lost 3 bases and 1 base, there was a span of 7 bases. The DNA for the CDR3 is TGCGCCAGCAGCTCCACAGGGAACACCGGGGAGCTGTTTTTT. It is translated as CASSSTGNTGELFF.

The V and J genes are TRBV19 and TRBJ1-5, with D unresolved. The germline V and J ends were trimmed by 0 bases and 4 bases, with 7 bases remaining between them. The germline CDR1 and CDR2 sequences are LNHDA and SQIVND (reference sequence). This CDR3 has 14 amino acids. This CDR3 reads CASSIEPRNQPQHF. The CDR3 region has the DNA TGTGCCAGTAGTATAGAACCTAGGAATCAGCCCCAGCATTTT. The entire variable domain, with the rest obtained from reference TRBV19 and TRBJ1-5, is as follows: DGGITQSPKYLFRKEGQNVTLSCEQNLNHDAMYWYRQDPGQGLRLIYYSQIVNDFQKGDIAEGYSVSREKKESFPLTVTSAQKNPTAFYLCASSIEPRNQPQHFGDGTRLSIL.

The rearrangement joins TRBV5-1 to TRBJ1-1; tentative D call: TRBD1 (5 bases). The germline V gene has CDR1 SGHRS and CDR2 YFSETQ. V dropped 4 bases and J dropped 1 base, with 11 bases sitting between them. The CDR3 loop spans 14 amino acids. The CDR3: CASSKTATNTEAFF. The CDR3 coding sequence is TGCGCCAGCAGCAAGACAGCTACGAACACTGAAGCTTTCTTT.

J is TRBJ1-5 and V is TRBV7-8; weak D call: TRBD1 (5 bases). CDR1 is SGHVS, CDR2 FQNEAQ, per germline. V shed 2 bases and J shed 6 bases, with 11 bases lying between them. CDR3 length: 14 residues. In DNA form, the CDR3 reads TGTGCCAGCAGCTTAAGCAGGGATAGTCAGCCCCAGCATTTT. Its protein is CASSLSRDSQPQHF.

This clone has more than one count but fewer than ten. The genes are TRBV10-3 and TRBJ2-2; TRBD1 aligns across 8 bases. The J segment lost 6 bases and the V segment lost 6 bases, leaving 15 bases of the junction unmatched. The germline V gene encodes CDR1 ENHRY and CDR2 SYGVKD. The CDR3 is 17 residues long. The CDR3 loop reads CAIRGFPGGGRSGELFF. The DNA of the CDR3 is TGTGCCATCAGGGGTTTTCCAGGGGGCGGAAGATCCGGGGAGCTGTTTTTT.

This clone occurred a few times. This chain links TRBV24-1 with TRBJ2-3; TRBD2 agrees at 16 bases. The germline V gene has CDR1 KGHDR and CDR2 SFDVKD. The CDR3 is 24 residues long. The junction had 25 bases not matched to a gene; V was cut back by 6 bases and J by 2 bases. CDR3 protein: CATSPEPDRAPGTSGGDDTDTQYF. CDR3 DNA: TGTGCCACCAGTCCCGAGCCGGACAGGGCTCCCGGGACTAGCGGGGGGGATGACACAGATACGCAGTATTTT.

The rearrangement links TRBV6-2 or TRBV6-3 to TRBJ1-2, with D possibly matching TRBD1 (6 bases). Looked up from germline, CDR1 is MNHEY and CDR2 is SVGEGT. The ends were cut back, 0 bases at V and 8 bases at J, with 10 bases in the middle. This CDR3 is built from 13 residues. Here the CDR3 DNA reads TGTGCCAGCAGTTACTCGAGGGGGAAAGGCTACACCTTC. Residues: CASSYSRGKGYTF.